The rows below give T cell receptor beta chains drawn from one sample of a study of blood T cell repertoires in COVID-19. Sequenced by immunoSEQ multiplex PCR; TCRdb stores in-frame clones only, minus some. This sample yields around 230,000 clones, of which roughly nine tenths are seen a single time; 0.65% to 0.85% belongs to the top ten. Sequencing used peripheral blood. The source of these receptors is a man aged 35 to 55 with acute or convalescent COVID-19. Each CDR3 is given with its conserved first and last residue. The order of the fields is clone size, V gene, CDR3 length, D gene, J gene, CDR3 protein, CDR3 DNA. D genes are given only for firm matches. Rows may omit the clone size; those that give it use once, few, many or a size class.

abundance: -; v_gene: TRBV6-4; len: 12; d_gene: -; j_gene: TRBJ1-6; CDR3aa: CARQGFRSPLHF; CDR3nt: TGTGCCAGACAGGGATTTAGATCACCCCTCCACTTT
abundance: -; v_gene: TRBV19; len: 17; d_gene: TRBD2; j_gene: TRBJ2-1; CDR3aa: CASSIDLAGEAYNEQFF; CDR3nt: TGTGCCAGTAGTATAGATCTGGCGGGAGAAGCCTACAATGAGCAGTTCTTC
abundance: -; v_gene: TRBV28; len: 17; d_gene: -; j_gene: TRBJ2-6; CDR3aa: CASSLVIGSAGANVLTF; CDR3nt: TGTGCCAGCAGTTTGGTTATCGGGTCGGCTGGGGCCAACGTCCTGACTTTC
abundance: once; v_gene: TRBV5-8; len: 13; d_gene: -; j_gene: TRBJ2-7; CDR3aa: CASPSFSYYEQYF; CDR3nt: TGTGCCAGCCCTTCGTTTTCCTACTACGAGCAGTACTTC
abundance: once; v_gene: TRBV29-1; len: 14; d_gene: -; j_gene: TRBJ2-7; CDR3aa: CSVAAREDSYEQYF; CDR3nt: TGCAGCGTAGCCGCTCGGGAAGACTCCTACGAGCAGTACTTC
abundance: once; v_gene: TRBV28; len: 15; d_gene: -; j_gene: TRBJ2-7; CDR3aa: CASSFEAGTSYEQYF; CDR3nt: TGTGCCAGCAGTTTTGAGGCGGGGACCTCCTACGAGCAGTACTTC
abundance: -; v_gene: TRBV2; len: 15; d_gene: TRBD1; j_gene: TRBJ1-4; CDR3aa: CASSEVQGKGEKLFF; CDR3nt: TGTGCCAGCAGTGAGGTACAGGGGAAGGGTGAAAAACTGTTTTTT
abundance: -; v_gene: TRBV5-1; len: 16; d_gene: -; j_gene: TRBJ1-1; CDR3aa: CASSTQPAGMNTEAFF; CDR3nt: TGCGCCAGCAGCACCCAACCGGCAGGGATGAACACTGAAGCTTTCTTT
abundance: few; v_gene: TRBV7-9; len: 17; d_gene: -; j_gene: TRBJ2-5; CDR3aa: CASSLGAGTLIVETQYF; CDR3nt: TGTGCCAGCAGCTTAGGGGCGGGAACGTTGATAGTAGAGACCCAGTACTTC
abundance: few; v_gene: TRBV5-1; len: 16; d_gene: TRBD2; j_gene: TRBJ2-1; CDR3aa: CASSPSPSGGYNEQFF; CDR3nt: TGCGCCAGCAGCCCATCCCCTAGCGGGGGCTACAATGAGCAGTTCTTC
abundance: -; v_gene: TRBV6-4; len: 19; d_gene: TRBD2; j_gene: TRBJ2-5; CDR3aa: CASSDSSLAGVLGQETQYF; CDR3nt: TGTGCCAGCAGTGACTCCAGCCTAGCGGGAGTTTTGGGGCAAGAGACCCAGTACTTC
abundance: -; v_gene: TRBV4-1; len: 16; d_gene: -; j_gene: TRBJ2-4; CDR3aa: CASSQERVGRKNIQYF; CDR3nt: TGCGCCAGCAGCCAAGAGAGAGTGGGGAGGAAAAACATTCAGTACTTC
abundance: -; v_gene: TRBV6-5; len: 14; d_gene: -; j_gene: TRBJ1-2; CDR3aa: CASSSGSTGYGYTF; CDR3nt: TGTGCCAGCAGTTCGGGGTCGACAGGCTATGGCTACACCTTC
abundance: -; v_gene: TRBV30; len: 14; d_gene: -; j_gene: TRBJ2-3; CDR3aa: CAWSYPSLTDTQYF; CDR3nt: TGTGCCTGGAGTTACCCGAGTCTTACAGATACGCAGTATTTT
abundance: few; v_gene: TRBV29-1; len: 15; d_gene: -; j_gene: TRBJ2-7; CDR3aa: CSVEGGNLGNYEQYF; CDR3nt: TGCAGCGTTGAAGGCGGGAATTTGGGGAACTACGAGCAGTACTTC
abundance: once; v_gene: TRBV4-1; len: 15; d_gene: TRBD1; j_gene: TRBJ2-7; CDR3aa: CASSRAGTGKGEQYF; CDR3nt: TGCGCCAGCAGCCGGGCCGGGACAGGGAAGGGCGAGCAGTACTTC
abundance: -; v_gene: TRBV11-2; len: 13; d_gene: TRBD2; j_gene: TRBJ2-7; CDR3aa: CASSRGLAYEQYF; CDR3nt: TGTGCCAGCAGCCGGGGACTAGCGTACGAGCAGTACTTC
abundance: -; v_gene: TRBV6-5; len: 15; d_gene: TRBD2; j_gene: TRBJ2-1; CDR3aa: CASTIGVAGGDEQFF; CDR3nt: TGTGCCAGCACCATAGGGGTAGCGGGGGGGGATGAGCAGTTCTTC
abundance: -; v_gene: TRBV7-8; len: 15; d_gene: TRBD2; j_gene: TRBJ2-7; CDR3aa: CASSPLAGGNTEQYF; CDR3nt: TGTGCCAGCAGCCCCTTAGCGGGAGGTAACACGGAGCAGTACTTC
abundance: -; v_gene: TRBV3-1/TRBV3-2; len: 18; d_gene: TRBD2; j_gene: TRBJ2-3; CDR3aa: CASSQVASGRYSTDTQYF; CDR3nt: TGTGCCAGCAGCCAAGTAGCTAGCGGGAGGTATAGCACAGATACGCAGTATTTT
abundance: -; v_gene: TRBV19; len: 18; d_gene: TRBD2; j_gene: TRBJ2-6; CDR3aa: CASKGIAASGPGANVLTF; CDR3nt: TGTGCCAGTAAGGGGATTGCGGCTAGCGGTCCTGGGGCCAACGTCCTGACTTTC
abundance: -; v_gene: TRBV7-8; len: 14; d_gene: TRBD1; j_gene: TRBJ1-2; CDR3aa: CASSFRQGAGGYTF; CDR3nt: TGTGCCAGCAGCTTCAGGCAGGGGGCGGGAGGCTACACCTTC
abundance: -; v_gene: TRBV4-1; len: 16; d_gene: TRBD2; j_gene: TRBJ2-7; CDR3aa: CASSQAWSSGSYEQYF; CDR3nt: TGCGCCAGCAGCCAAGCTTGGTCTAGCGGCTCCTACGAGCAGTACTTC
abundance: few; v_gene: TRBV10-2; len: 15; d_gene: -; j_gene: TRBJ2-2; CDR3aa: CASTRTEKETGELFF; CDR3nt: TGCGCCAGCACCAGGACTGAAAAGGAAACCGGGGAGCTGTTTTTT
abundance: -; v_gene: TRBV13; len: 16; d_gene: TRBD2; j_gene: TRBJ2-7; CDR3aa: CASSGARAAGAYEQYF; CDR3nt: TGTGCCAGCAGCGGGGCGAGGGCAGCGGGGGCCTACGAGCAGTACTTC
abundance: -; v_gene: TRBV19; len: 16; d_gene: TRBD1; j_gene: TRBJ2-2; CDR3aa: CASDPGQGSRTGELFF; CDR3nt: TGTGCCAGTGACCCCGGACAGGGGTCGCGGACCGGGGAGCTGTTTTTT
abundance: -; v_gene: TRBV19; len: 14; d_gene: -; j_gene: TRBJ1-2; CDR3aa: CASSIGGRNYGYTF; CDR3nt: TGTGCCAGTAGTATCGGGGGAAGGAACTATGGCTACACCTTC
abundance: -; v_gene: TRBV29-1; len: 13; d_gene: -; j_gene: TRBJ2-2; CDR3aa: CSVVTENTGELFF; CDR3nt: TGCAGCGTTGTTACAGAGAACACCGGGGAGCTGTTTTTT
abundance: -; v_gene: TRBV19; len: 15; d_gene: TRBD2; j_gene: TRBJ2-7; CDR3aa: CASRKGLAGDYEQYF; CDR3nt: TGTGCCAGTAGGAAGGGACTAGCGGGAGACTACGAGCAGTACTTC
abundance: -; v_gene: TRBV10-3; len: 16; d_gene: TRBD2; j_gene: TRBJ2-1; CDR3aa: CAIKSQAGGPYNEQFF; CDR3nt: TGTGCCATCAAATCCCAAGCGGGAGGCCCCTACAATGAGCAGTTCTTC
abundance: -; v_gene: TRBV3-1/TRBV3-2; len: 14; d_gene: -; j_gene: TRBJ2-7; CDR3aa: CASRNGGNSYEQYF; CDR3nt: TGTGCCAGCAGAAACGGAGGCAACTCCTACGAGCAGTACTTC
abundance: once; v_gene: TRBV27; len: 14; d_gene: TRBD2; j_gene: TRBJ2-7; CDR3aa: CASSDSGRNYEQYF; CDR3nt: TGTGCCAGCAGTGATAGCGGGAGGAACTACGAGCAGTACTTC
abundance: -; v_gene: TRBV11-1; len: 15; d_gene: -; j_gene: TRBJ1-2; CDR3aa: CASSSGPRGDYGYTF; CDR3nt: TGTGCCAGCAGCTCAGGACCCCGGGGGGACTATGGCTACACCTTC
abundance: -; v_gene: TRBV19; len: 14; d_gene: -; j_gene: TRBJ1-5; CDR3aa: CASSIQLFNQPQHF; CDR3nt: TGTGCCAGTAGTATCCAACTGTTCAATCAGCCCCAGCATTTT
abundance: -; v_gene: TRBV2; len: 12; d_gene: -; j_gene: TRBJ1-2; CDR3aa: CASRETPYGYTF; CDR3nt: TGTGCCAGCAGAGAGACACCGTATGGCTACACCTTC
abundance: -; v_gene: TRBV5-5; len: 17; d_gene: TRBD1; j_gene: TRBJ1-1; CDR3aa: CASSLDRVGQYDAEAFF; CDR3nt: TGTGCCAGCAGCCTCGACAGGGTAGGACAATACGACGCTGAAGCTTTCTTT
abundance: -; v_gene: TRBV27; len: 15; d_gene: TRBD2; j_gene: TRBJ2-1; CDR3aa: CASRSGTSGYNEQFF; CDR3nt: TGTGCCAGCAGATCCGGGACTAGCGGATACAATGAGCAGTTCTTC
abundance: -; v_gene: TRBV2; len: 15; d_gene: -; j_gene: TRBJ1-5; CDR3aa: CASRGQTYSNQPQHF; CDR3nt: TGTGCCAGCAGAGGACAGACCTATAGCAATCAGCCCCAGCATTTT
abundance: -; v_gene: TRBV5-1; len: 14; d_gene: TRBD2; j_gene: TRBJ2-7; CDR3aa: CASSSGTSGSEQYF; CDR3nt: TGCGCCAGCAGCTCCGGGACTAGTGGGTCCGAGCAGTACTTC
abundance: -; v_gene: TRBV10-3; len: 19; d_gene: -; j_gene: TRBJ2-3; CDR3aa: CAISESTLMGGAGTDTQYF; CDR3nt: TGTGCCATCAGTGAGTCGACTCTGATGGGGGGGGCGGGCACAGATACGCAGTATTTT
abundance: -; v_gene: TRBV7-2; len: 16; d_gene: TRBD1; j_gene: TRBJ1-4; CDR3aa: CASSSQSRTGYEKLFF; CDR3nt: TGTGCCAGCAGCTCCCAATCCAGGACAGGCTATGAAAAACTGTTTTTT